These 11 T cell receptor beta chains came from one sample sequenced in a study of T-cell memory formation after mild COVID-19. TCRdb reprocessed the 5' RACE reads via MiXCR and lists one record per CDR3 protein. The sample yields hundreds of thousands of distinct CDR3 sequences, around 21% seen once. The specimen sequenced was PBMCs or a T cell subset sorted from them (not recorded which). The receptors stem from an adult woman who had mild COVID-19 (a few samples of this study predate the infection). Cell type and time point are not known.

This clonotype was seen a handful of times. J is TRBJ2-1 and V is TRBV3-1, with TRBD2 identical over 13 bases. From germline, CDR1 is LGHDT and CDR2 YNNKEL (reference sequence). After removal of 0 bases from V and 5 bases from J, the junction contained 7 bases not matched to a gene. CDR3 length: 18 amino acids. This CDR3 reads CASSQDLRLAGGNNEQFF. CDR3 sequence (DNA): TGTGCCAGCAGCCAAGATCTAAGACTAGCGGGAGGCAACAATGAGCAGTTCTTC.

The rearrangement joins TRBV6-5 to TRBJ2-7; D gene ambiguous. V dropped 8 bases and J dropped 0 bases, with 11 bases sitting between them. Germline CDR1 MNHEY, CDR2 SVGAGI. The CDR3 runs to 13 residues. The CDR3 protein is CASRSESSYEQYF. The CDR3 DNA is TGTGCCAGCCGCTCGGAGAGCTCCTACGAGCAGTACTTC.

The chain is built from TRBV20-1 and TRBJ2-1, with TRBD1 as a possible D gene (6 bases). V gave up 0 bases and J gave up 1 base, with 13 bases separating them. Germline V CDR1 and CDR2: DFQATT, SNEGSKA (reference sequence). The CDR3 spans 16 residues. This chain's CDR3 is CSARDLEQGSYNEQFF. DNA for the CDR3: TGCAGTGCTAGAGATCTGGAACAGGGATCCTACAATGAGCAGTTCTTC.

The rearrangement links TRBV12-3 or TRBV12-4 to TRBJ2-3; possibly TRBD2 for D (7 bases). V gave up 0 bases and J gave up 5 bases, with 15 bases separating them. This CDR3 region has 16 residues. CDR3 protein: CASSLAGRGAEDTQYF. Written as DNA, the CDR3 is TGTGCCAGCAGTTTAGCGGGGAGGGGGGCCGAAGATACGCAGTATTTT.

V is TRBV12-3 or TRBV12-4 and J is TRBJ1-3, with TRBD1 matching 7 bases. The CDR3 is made up of 16 amino acids. With 6 bases clipped from V and 3 bases from J, the junction kept 11 bases outside the gene matches. This CDR3 reads CASSASDRVVGNTIYF. The DNA for the CDR3 is TGTGCCAGCAGCGCCTCCGACAGGGTTGTTGGAAACACCATATATTTT.

This sequence joins TRBV5-1 and TRBJ2-5; 10 nucleotides match TRBD2. This CDR3 spans 16 amino acids. Germline lookup yields CDR1 SGHRS and CDR2 YFSETQ. Trimming removed 4 bases from V and 4 bases from J; junction bases left unmatched: 10. The CDR3 nucleotides read TGCGCCAGCAGCGGGGGGCTAGCGGGAGTCCCAGAGACCCAGTACTTC. This encodes CASSGGLAGVPETQYF.

The CDR3 loop is CAISMREGSYEQYF. Here the CDR3 DNA reads TGTGCCATCAGCATGCGGGAGGGGTCTTACGAGCAGTACTTC. The gene calls are TRBV10-3 and TRBJ2-7, with 9 bases matching TRBD2. The CDR3 spans 14 residues. Germline CDR1 is ENHRY and CDR2 is SYGVKD. Trimming at V came to 6 bases and at J to 4 bases, leaving 7 bases not matched to a gene.

The V call is TRBV7-9, the J call TRBJ2-7, with D possibly TRBD2 on 6 matching bases. The CDR3 length is 17 residues. Germline V gene lookup returns CDR1 SEHNR and CDR2 FQNEAQ (reference sequence). V was shortened by 7 bases and J by 3 bases, with 25 bases between the two germline ends. The CDR3 reads CASTPLAFGQGGYEQYF. Written as DNA, the CDR3 is TGTGCCAGCACCCCGCTAGCGTTCGGGCAGGGTGGCTACGAGCAGTACTTC.

This sequence joins TRBV21-1 and TRBJ2-1; TRBD2, the table's D call, was not compared with the DNA. TRBV21-1 is marked as a pseudogene. This CDR3 spans 17 amino acids. The CDR3 DNA is TGTGCCAGCGAAGACAACTACGGAGTAGCCAACTACAATGAGCAGTTCTTC. This translates into CASEDNYGVANYNEQFF.

V gene TRBV7-2 combines with J gene TRBJ2-5; D may match TRBD1 or TRBD2 (6 bases each). This CDR3 is built from 14 residues. The V end was cut by 5 bases, the J end by 5 bases, with 15 bases between. Germline V gene data show CDR1 as SGHTA and CDR2 as FQGNSA. CDR3 coding DNA: TGTGCCAGCAGCGGTATGGGGGGCGCGGAGACCCAGTACTTC. Protein product: CASSGMGGAETQYF.

The chain has TRBV29-1 and TRBJ2-7, with 11 bases lining up with TRBD2. V gave up 5 bases and J gave up 7 bases; unmatched junction bases: 13. CDR1 SQVTM and CDR2 ANQGSEA come from the germline V gene. This CDR3 region has 15 residues. CDR3 nucleotides: TGCAGCGTTCAAAGACTAGCGGGGTCGCTGCGGGAGCAGTACTTC. The encoded protein is CSVQRLAGSLREQYF.